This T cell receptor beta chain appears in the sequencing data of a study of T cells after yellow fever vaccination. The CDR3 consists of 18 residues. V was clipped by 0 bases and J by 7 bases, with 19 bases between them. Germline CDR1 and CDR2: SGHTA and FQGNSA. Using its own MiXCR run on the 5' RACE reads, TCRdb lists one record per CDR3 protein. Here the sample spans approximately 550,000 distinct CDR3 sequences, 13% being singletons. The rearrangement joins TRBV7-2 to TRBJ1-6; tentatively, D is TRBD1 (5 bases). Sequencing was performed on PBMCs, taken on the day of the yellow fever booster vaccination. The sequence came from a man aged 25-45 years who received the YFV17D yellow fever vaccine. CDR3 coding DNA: TGTGCCAGCAGCTTAGCAAAGGGGCGTCGGACGGGGAATTCACCCCTCCACTTT. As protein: CASSLAKGRRTGNSPLHF. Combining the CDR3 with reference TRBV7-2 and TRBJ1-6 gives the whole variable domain GAGVSQSPSNKVTEKGKDVELRCDPISGHTALYWYRQSLGQGLEFLIYFQGNSAPDKSGLPSDRFSAERTGGSVSTLTIQRTQQEDSAVYLCASSLAKGRRTGNSPLHFGNGTRLTVT.